This is a list of T cell receptor beta chains from one sample in a study of beta chain features in type 1 diabetes. Clones were read by immunoSEQ multiplex PCR, and TCRdb kept only the in-frame ones, dropping some. The sample comprises approximately 470,000 clones, about 30% of which are singletons, and 0.065% rests with the top ten. The sample consisted of naive CD4+ T cells from blood. The receptors shown here come from a man between 18 and 29 years old in good health. The CDR3 runs from the conserved cysteine through the conserved F or W. D genes are given only for firm matches. Size tells how often a clone was seen (once, few, many) or the class of an expanded clone, and some rows leave it out.

len: 13
j_gene: TRBJ2-7
abundance: few
v_gene: TRBV6-5
d_gene: NA
CDR3aa: CAVTGLLTYEQYF
CDR3nt: TGTGCCGTCACCGGATTACTAACCTACGAGCAGTACTTC

len: 13
j_gene: TRBJ2-3
abundance: few
v_gene: TRBV5-4
d_gene: NA
CDR3aa: CASGRIVGDTQYF
CDR3nt: TGTGCCAGCGGACGGATTGTGGGAGATACGCAGTATTTT

len: 14
j_gene: TRBJ2-5
abundance: NA
v_gene: TRBV7-2
d_gene: TRBD1
CDR3aa: CASSSRDSQETQYF
CDR3nt: TGTGCCAGCAGCTCCCGGGACAGCCAAGAGACCCAGTACTTC

len: 14
j_gene: TRBJ1-5
abundance: NA
v_gene: TRBV4-3
d_gene: NA
CDR3aa: CASSQVVLGQPQHF
CDR3nt: TGCGCCAGCAGCCAAGTCGTACTGGGTCAGCCCCAGCATTTT

len: 14
j_gene: TRBJ1-2
abundance: NA
v_gene: TRBV30
d_gene: TRBD1
CDR3aa: CAWSVRRGGFGYTF
CDR3nt: TGTGCCTGGAGTGTACGAAGAGGGGGCTTTGGCTACACCTTC

len: 12
j_gene: TRBJ2-7
abundance: NA
v_gene: TRBV6-1
d_gene: NA
CDR3aa: CASREQGNEQYF
CDR3nt: TGTGCCAGCAGAGAGCAGGGGAACGAGCAGTACTTC

len: 13
j_gene: TRBJ2-1
abundance: few
v_gene: TRBV30
d_gene: NA
CDR3aa: CAGSVGGYNEQFF
CDR3nt: TGTGCCGGGAGTGTAGGGGGCTACAATGAGCAGTTCTTC

len: 12
j_gene: TRBJ1-2
abundance: few
v_gene: TRBV9
d_gene: NA
CDR3aa: CASSVANYGYTF
CDR3nt: TGTGCCAGCAGCGTAGCTAACTATGGCTACACCTTC

len: 12
j_gene: TRBJ1-2
abundance: NA
v_gene: TRBV4-3
d_gene: TRBD1
CDR3aa: CASSPGTGGYTF
CDR3nt: TGCGCCAGCAGTCCTGGGACAGGCGGCTACACCTTC

len: 13
j_gene: TRBJ2-7
abundance: few
v_gene: TRBV10-3
d_gene: NA
CDR3aa: CAISGTGPYEQYF
CDR3nt: TGTGCCATCAGCGGGACCGGGCCTTACGAGCAGTACTTC

len: 15
j_gene: TRBJ2-1
abundance: few
v_gene: TRBV19
d_gene: TRBD2
CDR3aa: CASSIQGGSHNEQFF
CDR3nt: TGTGCCAGTAGTATCCAAGGCGGGAGCCACAATGAGCAGTTCTTC

len: 13
j_gene: TRBJ2-7
abundance: few
v_gene: TRBV29-1
d_gene: NA
CDR3aa: CSVSGSGNLEQYF
CDR3nt: TGCAGCGTTTCAGGTAGCGGCAACTTGGAGCAGTACTTC

len: 14
j_gene: TRBJ1-1
abundance: NA
v_gene: TRBV7-9
d_gene: TRBD1
CDR3aa: CASTSQGARTEAFF
CDR3nt: TGTGCCAGCACGTCCCAGGGGGCGCGAACTGAAGCTTTCTTT

len: 18
j_gene: TRBJ2-1
abundance: NA
v_gene: TRBV4-2
d_gene: NA
CDR3aa: CASSQPPSTGSLRNEQFF
CDR3nt: TGTGCCAGCAGCCAACCCCCCAGCACGGGGAGCCTTCGCAATGAGCAGTTCTTC

len: 14
j_gene: TRBJ2-7
abundance: few
v_gene: TRBV4-3
d_gene: NA
CDR3aa: CASSRYTGSYEQYF
CDR3nt: TGCGCCAGCAGCCGATATACAGGGTCCTACGAGCAGTACTTC